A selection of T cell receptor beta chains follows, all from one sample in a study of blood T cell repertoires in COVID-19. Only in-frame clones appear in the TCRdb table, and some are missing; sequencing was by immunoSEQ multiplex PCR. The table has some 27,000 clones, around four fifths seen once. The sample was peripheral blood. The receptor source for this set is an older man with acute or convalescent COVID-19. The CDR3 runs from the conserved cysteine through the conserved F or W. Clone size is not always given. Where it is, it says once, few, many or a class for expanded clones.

CDR3 protein: CATSRALNTEAFF
clone size: .
J gene: TRBJ1-1
V gene: TRBV15

CDR3 protein: CASSSIQGNSNQPQHF
clone size: .
J gene: TRBJ1-5
V gene: TRBV28

CDR3 protein: CASSATHRPETQYF
clone size: .
J gene: TRBJ2-5
V gene: TRBV28

CDR3 protein: CASSWRRGYTDTQYF
clone size: .
J gene: TRBJ2-3
V gene: TRBV7-8

CDR3 protein: CASNARDRGPYEQYF
clone size: .
J gene: TRBJ2-7
V gene: TRBV19

CDR3 protein: CASSRQPQHF
clone size: .
J gene: TRBJ1-5
V gene: TRBV21-1

CDR3 protein: CASSLWGRPEAFF
clone size: .
J gene: TRBJ1-1
V gene: TRBV7-2

CDR3 protein: CASSFGLGGYTF
clone size: .
J gene: TRBJ1-2
V gene: TRBV28

CDR3 protein: CASSLLGGRDEQYF
clone size: once
J gene: TRBJ2-7
V gene: TRBV27

CDR3 protein: CASSLDGQGTGNTIYF
clone size: once
J gene: TRBJ1-3
V gene: TRBV7-6

CDR3 protein: CASRNRAGGEQYF
clone size: .
J gene: TRBJ2-7
V gene: TRBV6-5

CDR3 protein: CASSYEGRADYGYTF
clone size: .
J gene: TRBJ1-2
V gene: TRBV6-5

CDR3 protein: CASKVAGVLDTQYF
clone size: few
J gene: TRBJ2-3
V gene: TRBV28